The clone carrying this T cell receptor (beta chain) came up a few times. What it recognizes is unknown. The sample comes from a study of T cell repertoires in cytomegalovirus infection. Background on the study: Epitope selection comprised recently identified HLA-C-restricted CMV epitopes and well-studied HLA-B-restricted CMV epitopes. CMV infection plus the matching HLA type was flagged by public TCR beta signatures.

Germline values: CDR1 SGHVS, CDR2 FNYEAQ. The CDR3 extends over 15 amino acids. V was clipped by 1 base and J by 1 base, with 10 bases between them. TCRdb fed the reads into MiXCR, producing one record per CDR3 protein. The sample gives around 770,000 distinct CDR3 sequences, about 28% of which show up once; about an eighth is in the top ten. The origin of this receptor is a human donor in good health (CMV status not recorded). Some clones in this sample may be carry-over from other donors' samples. The source was cultured CD8+ T cells from PBMCs, collected from culture after CMV antigen stimulation. The chain combines TRBV7-6 with TRBJ1-1; D perhaps matches TRBD1 (6 bases). The CDR3 reads CASSLGPDRNTEAFF. CDR3 DNA sequence: TGTGCCAGCAGCTTAGGCCCGGACAGGAACACTGAAGCTTTCTTT.